This TCR beta chain was obtained from a study of T cells in localized non-small cell lung cancer. Study outcomes and limitations: Density of T cells in blood, when higher, went with longer overall survival.

The germline gives CDR1 MNHEY, CDR2 SMNVEV (reference sequence). The CDR3 runs 13 residues. J lost 4 bases, V lost 3 bases, and 2 bases had no gene match. Comment on this clone: The antigen is unknown.

Measured with immunoSEQ multiplex PCR; TCRdb has only the in-frame clones, and not every one. This sample has around 83,000 clones, with 80% found just once. The chain has TRBV27 and TRBJ2-5; the match to TRBD1 covers 7 bases. This clonotype was sampled from a man aged 40-75 years with stage II squamous cell lung carcinoma. The sequencing used PBMCs, collected before any cancer treatment. The CDR3 region is CASSFNRGETQYF. CDR3 in DNA: TGTGCCAGCAGTTTTAACAGGGGAGAGACCCAGTACTTC.